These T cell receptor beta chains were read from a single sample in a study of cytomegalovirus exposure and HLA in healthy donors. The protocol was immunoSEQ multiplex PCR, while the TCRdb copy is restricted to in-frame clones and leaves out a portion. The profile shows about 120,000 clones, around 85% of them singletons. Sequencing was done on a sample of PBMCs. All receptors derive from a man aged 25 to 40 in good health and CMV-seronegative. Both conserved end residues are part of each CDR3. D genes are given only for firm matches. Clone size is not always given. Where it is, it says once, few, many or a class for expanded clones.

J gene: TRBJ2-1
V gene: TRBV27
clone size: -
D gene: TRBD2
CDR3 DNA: TGTGCCAGCAGTGTGAGGACTAGCGGAAAGGGGAGTGAGCAGTTCTTC
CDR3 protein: CASSVRTSGKGSEQFF

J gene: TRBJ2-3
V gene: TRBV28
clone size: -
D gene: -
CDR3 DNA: TGTGCCAGCAGCATGGACTGGACCACAGATACGCAGTATTTT
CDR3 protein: CASSMDWTTDTQYF

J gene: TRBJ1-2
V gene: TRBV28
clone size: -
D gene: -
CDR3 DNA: TGTGCCTACCGAAATTATGGGGAGGGGGGTGGCGGCTACACCTTC
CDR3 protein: CAYRNYGEGGGGYTF

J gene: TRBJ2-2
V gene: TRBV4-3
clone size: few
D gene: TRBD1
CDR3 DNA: TGCGCCAGCAGCCAAGAGGGGACAGGGCTCACCGGGGAGCTGTTTTTT
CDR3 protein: CASSQEGTGLTGELFF

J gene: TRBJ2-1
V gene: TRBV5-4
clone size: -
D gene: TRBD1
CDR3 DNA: TGTGCCAGCAGCCTAGACAGGGATTACAATGAGCAGTTCTTC
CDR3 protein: CASSLDRDYNEQFF

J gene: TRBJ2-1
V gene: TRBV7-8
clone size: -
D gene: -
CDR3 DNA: TGTGCCAGCAGCTTAGGAGTAGCGGAGGGGCTCGGAAGGAGACGAGAGCAGTTCTTC
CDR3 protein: CASSLGVAEGLGRRREQFF

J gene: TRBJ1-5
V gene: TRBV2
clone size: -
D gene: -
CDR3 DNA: TGTGCCAGCAGACTGGACAATAATCAGCCCCAGCATTTT
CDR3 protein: CASRLDNNQPQHF

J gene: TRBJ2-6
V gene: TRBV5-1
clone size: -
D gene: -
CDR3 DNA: TGCGCCAGCGGCCCCCTATCTGGGGCCAACGGCCTGACTTTC
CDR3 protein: CASGPLSGANGLTF

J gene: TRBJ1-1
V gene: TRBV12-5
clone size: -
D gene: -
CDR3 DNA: TGTGCTAGTGGTTATGGGACTGACCTGAACACTGAAGCTTTCTTT
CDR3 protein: CASGYGTDLNTEAFF

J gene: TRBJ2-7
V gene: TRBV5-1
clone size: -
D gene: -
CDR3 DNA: TGCGCCAGCAGCTCACAGGGTAACGAGCAGTACTTC
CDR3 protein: CASSSQGNEQYF

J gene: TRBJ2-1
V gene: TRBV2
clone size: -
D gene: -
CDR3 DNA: TGTGCCAGCAGTGTATACACCAATGAGCAGTTCTTC
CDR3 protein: CASSVYTNEQFF

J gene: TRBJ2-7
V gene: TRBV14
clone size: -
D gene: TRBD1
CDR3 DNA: TGTGCCAGCAGCCTTCTGGACAGGGAGTCCTACGAGCAGTACTTC
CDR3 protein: CASSLLDRESYEQYF

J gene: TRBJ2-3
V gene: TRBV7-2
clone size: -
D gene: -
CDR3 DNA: TGTGCCAGCAGCCCGAGCCGTATTTCTACGCAGTATTTT
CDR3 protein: CASSPSRISTQYF

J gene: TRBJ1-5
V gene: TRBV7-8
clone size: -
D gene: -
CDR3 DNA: TGTGCCAGCAGCTCCCATGCGGCAGGGGCTAGCAATCAGCCCCAGCATTTT
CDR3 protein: CASSSHAAGASNQPQHF

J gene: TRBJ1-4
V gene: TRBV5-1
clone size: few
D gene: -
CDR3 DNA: TGCGCCTCAGGAAGGGGGACCGAGGGTGAAAAACTGTTTTTT
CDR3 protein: CASGRGTEGEKLFF

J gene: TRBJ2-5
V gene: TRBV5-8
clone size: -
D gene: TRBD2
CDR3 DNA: TGTGCCAGCAGCTTAAGCGGGGGGCTAGGGGAGACCCAGTACTTC
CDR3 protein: CASSLSGGLGETQYF

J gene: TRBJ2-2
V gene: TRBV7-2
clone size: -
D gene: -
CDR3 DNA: TGTGCCAGCAGTCGTGACACCGGGGAGCTGTTTTTT
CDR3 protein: CASSRDTGELFF

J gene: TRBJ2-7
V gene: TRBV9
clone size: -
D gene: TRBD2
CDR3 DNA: TGTGCCAGCAGCTATGGGGGGGGCGAGCAGTACTTC
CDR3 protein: CASSYGGGEQYF

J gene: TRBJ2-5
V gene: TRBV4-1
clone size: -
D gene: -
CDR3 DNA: TGCGCCAGCAGCCAAGATACGGAAGAGACCCAGTACTTC
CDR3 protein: CASSQDTEETQYF

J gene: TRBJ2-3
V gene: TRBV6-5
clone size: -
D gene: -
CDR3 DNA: TGTGCCAGCAGTTTGGGGGGTGACACAGATACGCAGTATTTT
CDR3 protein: CASSLGGDTDTQYF

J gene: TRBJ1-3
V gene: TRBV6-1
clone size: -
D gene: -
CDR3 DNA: TGTGCCAGCAGTGAACGGCCTAGCCATGAGGGAAACACCATATATTTT
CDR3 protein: CASSERPSHEGNTIYF

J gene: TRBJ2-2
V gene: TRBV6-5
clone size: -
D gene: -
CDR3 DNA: TGTGGCCGGGGGACCGGGGAGCTGTTTTTT
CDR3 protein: CGRGTGELFF

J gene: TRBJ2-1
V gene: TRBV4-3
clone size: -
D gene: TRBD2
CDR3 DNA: TGCGCCAGCAGCCAAGACCCAGCGGGGGGAGAATACAATGAGCAGTTCTTC
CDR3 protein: CASSQDPAGGEYNEQFF

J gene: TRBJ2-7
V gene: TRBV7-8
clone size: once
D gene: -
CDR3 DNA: TGTGCCAGCAGCTTTGGTAGCCGCGAGCAGTACTTC
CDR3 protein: CASSFGSREQYF

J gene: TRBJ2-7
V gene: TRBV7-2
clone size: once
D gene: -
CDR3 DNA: TGTGCCAGCAGCTTAGGGACTAACCCCTACGAGCAGTACTTC
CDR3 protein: CASSLGTNPYEQYF

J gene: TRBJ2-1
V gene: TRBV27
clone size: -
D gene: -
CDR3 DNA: TGTGCCAGCAGTTTATCGCAGTACAATGAGCAGTTCTTC
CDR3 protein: CASSLSQYNEQFF

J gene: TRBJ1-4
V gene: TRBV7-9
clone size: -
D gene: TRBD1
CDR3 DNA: TGTGCCAGCAGCGTAGCAGGGGGCCGGGATGAAAAACTGTTTTTT
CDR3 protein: CASSVAGGRDEKLFF

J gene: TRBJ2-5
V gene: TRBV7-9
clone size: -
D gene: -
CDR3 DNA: TGTGCCAGCACCCGTGGGCTAGAGACCCAGTACTTC
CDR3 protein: CASTRGLETQYF

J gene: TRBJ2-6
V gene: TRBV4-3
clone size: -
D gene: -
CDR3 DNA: TGCGCCAGCAGCCAAGTCGGGCCCCTAGGCGCTGGGGCCAACGGCCTGACTTTC
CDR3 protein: CASSQVGPLGAGANGLTF

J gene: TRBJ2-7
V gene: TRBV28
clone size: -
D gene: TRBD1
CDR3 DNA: TGTGCCAGCAGTCCGGGTTCCGGGACAGGGTCCCACGAGCAGTACTTC
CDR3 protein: CASSPGSGTGSHEQYF

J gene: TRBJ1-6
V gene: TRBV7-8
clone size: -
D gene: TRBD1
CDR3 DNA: TGTGCCAGCAGCTTAGAAGGTAGGGGGCTGGCTTCACCCCTCCACTTT
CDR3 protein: CASSLEGRGLASPLHF